What follows are 8 T cell receptor beta chains derived from one specimen sequenced in a study of T-cell reconstitution after alpha-beta-depleted transplantation in children. The TCRbeta library was prepared with unique molecular identifiers. TCRdb re-called the PCR reads through MiXCR, storing one row per CDR3 protein. The sample contains over 80,000 distinct CDR3 sequences, 20% to 30% of which appear only once. Specimen: PBMCs, collected before TCRalphabeta/CD19-depleted stem cell transplant. Every receptor here comes from a boy aged 2-15 years with acute lymphoblastic leukemia, due to receive a stem cell transplant.

This clonotype was seen more than once but under ten times. The chain uses TRBV12-3 or TRBV12-4 and TRBJ1-3; 12 bases are shared with TRBD1. The CDR3 covers 14 residues. V shed 6 bases and J 7 bases; nucleotides not matched to a gene: 4. Written as DNA, the CDR3 is TGTGCCAGCAGCCCGGGACAGGGGGCTAACACCATATATTTT. Amino acid sequence: CASSPGQGANTIYF.

This clonotype has just a few counts. The chain uses TRBV2 and TRBJ1-6; TRBD1 aligns across 8 bases. The CDR3 runs 15 residues. Germline CDR1 reads SNHLY; CDR2 reads FYNNEI. V shed 8 bases and J 0 bases; nucleotides not matched to a gene: 3. CDR3 in DNA: TGTGCCAGCGGACAGGGACACTCCTATAATTCACCCCTCCACTTT. Protein: CASGQGHSYNSPLHF.

This clonotype was seen repeatedly, ten times or more. The chain uses TRBV11-2 and TRBJ1-1, with 7 positions matching TRBD1. The CDR3 is 12 amino acids. The germline gives CDR1 SGHAT, CDR2 FQNNGV. Unmatched junction bases numbered 1, after V lost 5 bases and J lost 4 bases. CDR3 nucleotides: TGTGCCAGCAGCCCAGGGGGCACTGAAGCTTTCTTT. Its protein product is CASSPGGTEAFF. The full variable domain, in which reference TRBV11-2 and TRBJ1-1 provide the parts outside the CDR3, is EAGVAQSPRYKIIEKRQSVAFWCNPISGHATLYWYQQILGQGPKLLIQFQNNGVVDDSQLPKDRFSAERLKGVDSTLKIQPAKLEDSAVYLCASSPGGTEAFFGQGTRLTVV.

The chain carries TRBV6-6 and TRBJ1-1; a weak D match, TRBD1 (5 bases). The V gene lost 7 bases and the J gene lost 11 bases, with 14 bases spanning the gap. CDR3 length: 11 residues. Germline-derived CDR1 and CDR2 are MNHNY and SVGAGI (reference sequence). This chain's CDR3 is CASNWSGKAFF. In DNA form, the CDR3 reads TGTGCCAGCAATTGGTCAGGGAAGGCTTTCTTT.

The chain combines TRBV28 with TRBJ2-5; D unclear. This CDR3 has 17 amino acids. Germline values: CDR1 MDHEN, CDR2 SYDVKM. Trimming cost V 3 bases and J 0 bases, with 17 bases left between them. CDR3 sequence (DNA): TGTGCCAGCAGTTTTCCTGCGGACGGAAAGTACCAAGAGACCCAGTACTTC. Protein product: CASSFPADGKYQETQYF.

The V call is TRBV2, the J call TRBJ2-2; perhaps TRBD2 as D (5 bases). CDR1 is SNHLY, CDR2 FYNNEI, per germline. The CDR3 has 19 residues. V was shortened by 5 bases and J by 8 bases, with 30 bases between the two germline ends. As DNA, the CDR3 is TGTGCCAGCAGTCCCGACTTTGAGCGGAGGTCTAAATTATCGGGGGAGCTGTTTTTT. It yields the protein CASSPDFERRSKLSGELFF.

The chain combines TRBV6-2 or TRBV6-3 with TRBJ2-5, with 12 nucleotides matching TRBD2. CDR1 is MNHEY, CDR2 SVGEGT, per germline. There are 14 residues in the CDR3. J lost 9 bases, V lost 7 bases, and 9 bases had no gene match. CDR3 region: CASIRLAGVGSQYF. DNA for the CDR3: TGTGCCAGCATCCGACTAGCGGGAGTGGGATCCCAGTACTTC.

Comments on this clonotype: Being one base from a much bigger clone, this may be a read error. The gene calls are TRBV7-3 and TRBJ2-2; D perhaps matches TRBD2 (5 bases). This CDR3 contains 14 residues. Trimming removed 9 bases at V and 6 bases at J, with 17 bases between. Germline V gives CDR1 SGHTA, CDR2 FQGTGA. CDR3 sequence (DNA): TGTGCCAGGGGGAGCGATCAAGGCGCCGGGGAGCTGTTTTTT. Its translation is CARGSDQGAGELFF.